The T cell receptor (beta chain) described here comes from a study of shared clonotypes between healthy human individuals. The study, taken as a whole, reports: Naive subsets tended to show greater estimated richness than memory subsets.

Here immunoSEQ multiplex PCR was the method, and the copy in TCRdb shows in-frame clones only, minus some. The sample has a few hundred thousand clones; 74% are singletons. Details on this clone: Its antigen is undetermined.

The trim removed 6 bases at V and 4 bases at J, leaving 9 bases unmatched. The CDR3 is 15 amino acids. Per germline, CDR1 SNHLY and CDR2 FYNNEI. The sequence derives from a man aged 25-40 years in good health. The J gene is TRBJ2-7, the V gene TRBV2; 10 bases are shared with TRBD2. The specimen sequenced was memory CD4+ T cells sorted from blood. Stated subset: CD45RA-negative fraction. The CDR3 DNA reads as TGTGCCAGCAGCAAAACCACTAGCGGGATTTACGAGCAGTACTTC. Its protein is CASSKTTSGIYEQYF.